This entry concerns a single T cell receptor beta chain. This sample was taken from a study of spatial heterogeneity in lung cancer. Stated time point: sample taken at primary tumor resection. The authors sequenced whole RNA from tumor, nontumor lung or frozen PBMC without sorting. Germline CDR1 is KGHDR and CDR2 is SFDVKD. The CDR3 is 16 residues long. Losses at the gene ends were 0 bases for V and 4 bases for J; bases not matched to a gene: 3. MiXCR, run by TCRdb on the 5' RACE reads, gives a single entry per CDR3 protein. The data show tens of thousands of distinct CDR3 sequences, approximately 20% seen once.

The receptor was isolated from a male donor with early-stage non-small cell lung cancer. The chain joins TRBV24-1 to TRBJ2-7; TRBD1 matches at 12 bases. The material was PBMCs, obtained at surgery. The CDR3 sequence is CATSDLGTGGLYEQYF. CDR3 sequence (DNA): TGTGCCACCAGTGATTTGGGGACAGGGGGCCTTTACGAGCAGTACTTC.